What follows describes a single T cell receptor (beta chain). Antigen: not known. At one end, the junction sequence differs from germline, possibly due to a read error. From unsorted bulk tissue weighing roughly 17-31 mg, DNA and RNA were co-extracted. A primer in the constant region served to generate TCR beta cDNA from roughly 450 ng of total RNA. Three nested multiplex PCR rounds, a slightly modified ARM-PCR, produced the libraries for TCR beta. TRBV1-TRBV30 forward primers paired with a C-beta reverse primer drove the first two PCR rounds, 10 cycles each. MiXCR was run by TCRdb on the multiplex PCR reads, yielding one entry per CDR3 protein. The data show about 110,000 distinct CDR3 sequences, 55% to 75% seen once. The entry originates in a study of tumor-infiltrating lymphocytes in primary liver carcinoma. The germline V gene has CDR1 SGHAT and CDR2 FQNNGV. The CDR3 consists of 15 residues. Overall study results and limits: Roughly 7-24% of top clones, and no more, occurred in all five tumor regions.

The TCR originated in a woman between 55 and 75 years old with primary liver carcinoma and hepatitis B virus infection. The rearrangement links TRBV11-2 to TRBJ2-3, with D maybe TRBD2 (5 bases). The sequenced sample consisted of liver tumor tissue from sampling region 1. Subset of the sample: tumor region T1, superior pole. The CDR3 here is CASIRMSTSTDTQCF. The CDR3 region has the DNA TGTGCCAGCATTAGAATGTCAACTAGTACAGATACGCAGTGTTTT.